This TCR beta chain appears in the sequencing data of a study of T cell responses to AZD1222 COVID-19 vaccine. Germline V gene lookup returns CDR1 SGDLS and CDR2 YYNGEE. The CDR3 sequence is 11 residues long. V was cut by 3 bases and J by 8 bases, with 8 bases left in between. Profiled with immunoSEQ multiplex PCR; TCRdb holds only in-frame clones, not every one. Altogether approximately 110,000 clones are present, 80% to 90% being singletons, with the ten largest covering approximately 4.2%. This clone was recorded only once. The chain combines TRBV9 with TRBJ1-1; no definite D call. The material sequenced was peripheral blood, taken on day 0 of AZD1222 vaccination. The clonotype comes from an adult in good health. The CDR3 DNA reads TGTGCCAGCAGCGCGGGAACCGAAGCTTTCTTT. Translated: CASSAGTEAFF.